This T cell receptor (beta chain) derives from a study of blood T cell repertoires in COVID-19. About the study: The United States, Italy and Spain provided the acute and convalescent COVID-19 samples. T cells, B-cell-depleted T cells, or PBMCs provided the cDNA or gDNA that served as material.

The germline gives CDR1 SEHNR, CDR2 FQNEAQ (reference sequence). V trimming: 5 bases; J trimming: 1 base; junction bases outside the gene matches: 10. The length of the CDR3 is 16 residues. The Seattle patients, enrolled during active infection, were followed longitudinally. TCRdb's copy holds only in-frame clones and misses some; the assay was immunoSEQ multiplex PCR. The sample shows 250,000 to 400,000 clones, around 88% of them seen only once. Material for sequencing was peripheral blood. J is TRBJ1-1 and V is TRBV7-9; TRBD1 matches 7 bases. This receptor was obtained from a woman aged 30 to 39 with COVID-19, enrolled during active disease. CDR3 DNA sequence: TGTGCCAGCAGCACTTCGATACAGGGGCCGAACACTGAAGCTTTCTTT. Protein product: CASSTSIQGPNTEAFF. Together with reference TRBV7-9 and TRBJ1-1, the CDR3 gives the full variable domain: DTGVSQNPRHKITKRGQNVTFRCDPISEHNRLYWYRQTLGQGPEFLTYFQNEAQLEKSRLLSDRFSAERPKGSFSTLEIQRTEQGDSAMYLCASSTSIQGPNTEAFFGQGTRLTVV.